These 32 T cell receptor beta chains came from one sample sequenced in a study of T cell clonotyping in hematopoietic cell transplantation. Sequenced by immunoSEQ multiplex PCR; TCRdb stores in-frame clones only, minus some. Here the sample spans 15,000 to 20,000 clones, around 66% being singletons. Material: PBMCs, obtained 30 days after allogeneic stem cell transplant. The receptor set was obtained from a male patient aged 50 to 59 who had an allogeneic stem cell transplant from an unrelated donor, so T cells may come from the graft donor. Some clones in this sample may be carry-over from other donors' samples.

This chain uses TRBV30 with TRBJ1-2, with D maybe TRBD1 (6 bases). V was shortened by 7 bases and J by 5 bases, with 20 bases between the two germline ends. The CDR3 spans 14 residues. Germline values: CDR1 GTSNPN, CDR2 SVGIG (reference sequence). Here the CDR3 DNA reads TGTGCCTCCTTTATGGGGGGCAGAACGTATGGCTACACCTTC. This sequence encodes CASFMGGRTYGYTF.

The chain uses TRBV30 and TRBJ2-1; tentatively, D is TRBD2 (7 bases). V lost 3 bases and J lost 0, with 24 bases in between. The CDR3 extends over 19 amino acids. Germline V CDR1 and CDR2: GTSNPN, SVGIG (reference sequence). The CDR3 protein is CAWRGGGTTLISSYNEQFF. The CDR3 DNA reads TGTGCCTGGAGGGGGGGCGGGACTACCCTTATCAGCTCCTACAATGAGCAGTTCTTC.

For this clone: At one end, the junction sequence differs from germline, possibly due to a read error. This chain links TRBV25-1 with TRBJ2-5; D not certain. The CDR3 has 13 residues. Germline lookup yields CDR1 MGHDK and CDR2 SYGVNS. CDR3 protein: CASSEHLGETQYF. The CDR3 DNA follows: TGCGCCAGCAGTGAACATCTAGGGGAGACCCAGTACTTC.

CDR3 in amino acids: CSVMNQAHYGYTF. The CDR3, as DNA: TGCAGCGTGATGAACCAGGCCCACTATGGCTACACCTTC. The V and J genes are TRBV29-1 and TRBJ1-2; D uncertain. Germline V lookup: CDR1 SQVTM, CDR2 ANQGSEA. This CDR3 comprises 13 residues. V was trimmed by 6 bases and J by 3 bases, leaving 14 bases between them.

The CDR3 loop is CSVAASTDTQYF. CDR3 DNA: TGCAGCGTTGCAGCTAGCACAGATACGCAGTATTTT. The gene calls are TRBV29-1 and TRBJ2-3; D is ambiguous. CDR3 length equals 12 residues. The V gene's germline CDR1 is SQVTM and CDR2 ANQGSEA. Trimming took off 4 bases at V and 0 bases at J, with 5 bases between the two ends.

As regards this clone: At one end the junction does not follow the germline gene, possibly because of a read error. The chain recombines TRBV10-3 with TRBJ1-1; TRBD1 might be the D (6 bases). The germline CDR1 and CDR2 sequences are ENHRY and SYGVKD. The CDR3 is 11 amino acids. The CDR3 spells CAVRGNTEAFF. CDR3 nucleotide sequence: TGTGCCGTCAGGGGGAACACTGAAGCTTTCTTT.

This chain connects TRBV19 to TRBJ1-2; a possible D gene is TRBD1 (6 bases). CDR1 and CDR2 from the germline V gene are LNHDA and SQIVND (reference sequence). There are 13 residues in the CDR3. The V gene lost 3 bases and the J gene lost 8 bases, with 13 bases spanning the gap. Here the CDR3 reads CASSIRQGHGYTF. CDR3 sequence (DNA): TGTGCCAGTAGTATCCGGCAGGGGCACGGCTACACCTTC.

This CDR3 reads CASSNSGTGGNPQHF. The CDR3 DNA reads as TGTGCCAGCAGTAATTCCGGGACAGGGGGTAATCCCCAGCATTTT. This rearrangement joins TRBV6-1 to TRBJ1-5; 11 positions match TRBD1. Germline trimming cut 5 bases from V and 10 bases from J; bases unmatched to any gene: 10. Germline CDR1 is MNHNS and CDR2 is SASEGT. CDR3 length: 15 amino acids.

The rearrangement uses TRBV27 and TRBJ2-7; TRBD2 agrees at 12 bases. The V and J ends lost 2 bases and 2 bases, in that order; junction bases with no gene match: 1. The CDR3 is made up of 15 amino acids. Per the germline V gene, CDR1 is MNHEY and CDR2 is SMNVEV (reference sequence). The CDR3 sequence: CASSLLAGGAYEQYF. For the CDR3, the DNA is TGTGCCAGCAGTTTACTAGCGGGAGGGGCCTACGAGCAGTACTTC.

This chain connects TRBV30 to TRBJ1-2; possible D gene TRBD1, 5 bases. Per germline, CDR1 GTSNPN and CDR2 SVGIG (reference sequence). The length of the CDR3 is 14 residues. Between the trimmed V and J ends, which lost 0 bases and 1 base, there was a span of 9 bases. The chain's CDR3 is CAWSVSGGNYGYTF. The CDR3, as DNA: TGTGCCTGGAGTGTGTCCGGGGGTAACTATGGCTACACCTTC.

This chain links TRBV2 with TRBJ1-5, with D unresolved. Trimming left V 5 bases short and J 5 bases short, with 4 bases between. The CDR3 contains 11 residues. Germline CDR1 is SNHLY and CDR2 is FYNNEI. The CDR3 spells CASSYDQPQHF. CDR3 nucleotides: TGTGCCAGCAGTTACGATCAGCCCCAGCATTTT.

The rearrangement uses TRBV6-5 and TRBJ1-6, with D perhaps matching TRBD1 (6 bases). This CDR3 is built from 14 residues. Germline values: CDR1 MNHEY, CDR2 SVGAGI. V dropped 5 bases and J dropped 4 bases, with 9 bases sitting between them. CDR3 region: CASSTGSYNSPLHF. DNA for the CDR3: TGTGCCAGCAGTACAGGGAGTTATAATTCACCCCTCCACTTT.

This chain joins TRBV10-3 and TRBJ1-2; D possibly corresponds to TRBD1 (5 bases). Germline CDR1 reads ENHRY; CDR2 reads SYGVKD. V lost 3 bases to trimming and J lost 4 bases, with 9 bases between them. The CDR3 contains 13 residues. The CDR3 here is CAISEEGLYGYTF. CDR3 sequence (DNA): TGTGCCATCAGTGAAGAGGGACTCTATGGCTACACCTTC.

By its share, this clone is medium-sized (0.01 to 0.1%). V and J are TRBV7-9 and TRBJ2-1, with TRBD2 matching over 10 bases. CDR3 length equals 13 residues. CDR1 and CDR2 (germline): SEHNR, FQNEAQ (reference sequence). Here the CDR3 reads CAGAGGPDNEQFF. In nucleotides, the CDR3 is TGTGCTGGAGCGGGAGGGCCGGACAATGAGCAGTTCTTC.

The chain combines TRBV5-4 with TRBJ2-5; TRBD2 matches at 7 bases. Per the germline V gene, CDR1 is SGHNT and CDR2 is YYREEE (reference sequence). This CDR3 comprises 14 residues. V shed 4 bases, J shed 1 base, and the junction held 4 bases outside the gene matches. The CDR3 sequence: CASSGGGGQETQYF. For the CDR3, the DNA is TGTGCCAGCAGCGGCGGGGGTGGCCAAGAGACCCAGTACTTC.

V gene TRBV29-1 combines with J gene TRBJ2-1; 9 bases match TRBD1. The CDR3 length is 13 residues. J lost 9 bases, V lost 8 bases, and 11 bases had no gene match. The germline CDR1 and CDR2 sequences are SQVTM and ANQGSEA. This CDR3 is CSTRDREISEQFF. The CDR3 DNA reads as TGCAGCACCCGGGACAGGGAGATTAGTGAGCAGTTCTTC.

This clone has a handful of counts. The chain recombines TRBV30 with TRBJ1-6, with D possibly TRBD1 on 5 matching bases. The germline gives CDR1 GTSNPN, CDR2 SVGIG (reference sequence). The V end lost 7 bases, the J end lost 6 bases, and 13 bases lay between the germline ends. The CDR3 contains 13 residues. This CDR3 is CASKTAANSPLHF. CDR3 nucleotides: TGTGCCTCGAAGACAGCAGCTAATTCACCCCTCCACTTT.

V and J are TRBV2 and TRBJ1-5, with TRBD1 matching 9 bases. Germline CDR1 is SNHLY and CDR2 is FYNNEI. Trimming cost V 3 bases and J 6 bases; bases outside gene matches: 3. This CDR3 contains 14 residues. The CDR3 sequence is CASSDQQGAQPQHF. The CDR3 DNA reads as TGTGCCAGCAGTGATCAACAGGGGGCTCAGCCCCAGCATTTT.

The CDR3 DNA is TGTGCCAGCAGTTACCTTATGCCGGGACTAGCGGGCGAGCAGTACTTC. This translates into CASSYLMPGLAGEQYF. V usage is TRBV6-5 and J usage is TRBJ2-7, with 12 bases lining up with TRBD2. The CDR3 covers 16 residues. Germline V lookup: CDR1 MNHEY, CDR2 SVGAGI. V was pared by 2 bases and J by 6 bases, with 8 bases of the junction left unmatched.

The CDR3: CASLLTGRGELFF. DNA of the CDR3: TGTGCCAGCCTTTTGACGGGGAGGGGGGAGCTGTTTTTT. The chain is built from TRBV6-6 and TRBJ2-2, with D possibly TRBD2 on 6 matching bases. V was trimmed by 8 bases and J by 8 bases, leaving 15 bases between them. Germline loops: CDR1 MNHNY, CDR2 SVGAGI (reference sequence). The CDR3 contains 13 residues.

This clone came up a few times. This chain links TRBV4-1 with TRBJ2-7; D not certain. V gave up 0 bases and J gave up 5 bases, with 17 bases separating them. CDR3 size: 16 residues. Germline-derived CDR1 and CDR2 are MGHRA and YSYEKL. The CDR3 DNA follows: TGCGCCAGCAGCCAAGATATCACCCCGGGTCGCGACGAGCAGTACTTC. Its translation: CASSQDITPGRDEQYF.

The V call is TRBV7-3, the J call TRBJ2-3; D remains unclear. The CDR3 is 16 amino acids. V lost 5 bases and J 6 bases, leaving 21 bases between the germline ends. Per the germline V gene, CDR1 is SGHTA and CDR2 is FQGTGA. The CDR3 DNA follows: TGTGCCAGCAGCCCCGCCCCCCTCCTAGGTGGCGATACGCAGTATTTT. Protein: CASSPAPLLGGDTQYF.

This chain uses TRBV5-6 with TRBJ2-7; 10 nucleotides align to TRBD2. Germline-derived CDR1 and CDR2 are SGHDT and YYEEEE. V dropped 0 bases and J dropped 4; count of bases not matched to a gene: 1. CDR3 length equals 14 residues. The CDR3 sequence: CASSLGTSGYEQYF. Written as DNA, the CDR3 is TGTGCCAGCAGCTTGGGGACTAGCGGATACGAGCAGTACTTC.

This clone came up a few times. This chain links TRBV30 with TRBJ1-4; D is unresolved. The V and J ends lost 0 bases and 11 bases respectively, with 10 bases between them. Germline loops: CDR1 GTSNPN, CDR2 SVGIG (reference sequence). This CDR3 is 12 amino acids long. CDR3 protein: CAWSVLVGKLFF. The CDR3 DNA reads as TGTGCCTGGAGTGTACTAGTGGGGAAACTGTTTTTT. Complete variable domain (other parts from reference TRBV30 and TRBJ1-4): SQTIHQWPATLVQPVGSPLSLECTVEGTSNPNLYWYRQAAGRGLQLLFYSVGIGQISSEVPQNLSASRPQDRQFILSSKKLLLSDSGFYLCAWSVLVGKLFFGSGTQLSVL.

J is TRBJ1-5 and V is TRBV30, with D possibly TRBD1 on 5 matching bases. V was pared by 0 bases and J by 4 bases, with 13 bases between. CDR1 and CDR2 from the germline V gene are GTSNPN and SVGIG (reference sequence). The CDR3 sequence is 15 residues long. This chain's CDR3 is CAWSVGQGINQPQHF. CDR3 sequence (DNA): TGTGCCTGGAGTGTTGGGCAGGGAATAAATCAGCCCCAGCATTTT.

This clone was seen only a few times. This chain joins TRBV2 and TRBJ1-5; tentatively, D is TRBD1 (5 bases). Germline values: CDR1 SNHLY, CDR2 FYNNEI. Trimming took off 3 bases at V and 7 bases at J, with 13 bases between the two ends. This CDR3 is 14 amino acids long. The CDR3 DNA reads TGTGCCAGCAGTGAGGGGCAGGGAGAACAGCCCCAGCATTTT. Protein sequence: CASSEGQGEQPQHF. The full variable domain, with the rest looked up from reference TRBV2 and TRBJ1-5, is EPEVTQTPSHQVTQMGQEVILRCVPISNHLYFYWYRQILGQKVEFLVSFYNNEISEKSEIFDDQFSVERPDGSNFTLKIRSTKLEDSAMYFCASSEGQGEQPQHFGDGTRLSIL.

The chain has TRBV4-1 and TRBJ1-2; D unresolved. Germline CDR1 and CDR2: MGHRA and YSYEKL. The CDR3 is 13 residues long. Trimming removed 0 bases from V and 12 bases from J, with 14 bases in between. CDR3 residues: CASSQDVWGRDTF. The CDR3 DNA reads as TGCGCCAGCAGCCAAGATGTCTGGGGTAGGGACACCTTC.

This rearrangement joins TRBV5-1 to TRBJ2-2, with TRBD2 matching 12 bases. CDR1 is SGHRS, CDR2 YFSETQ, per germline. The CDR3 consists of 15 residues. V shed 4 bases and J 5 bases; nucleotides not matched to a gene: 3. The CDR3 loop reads CASSLGLAGTGELFF. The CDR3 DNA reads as TGCGCCAGCAGCCTCGGACTAGCGGGAACCGGGGAGCTGTTTTTT.

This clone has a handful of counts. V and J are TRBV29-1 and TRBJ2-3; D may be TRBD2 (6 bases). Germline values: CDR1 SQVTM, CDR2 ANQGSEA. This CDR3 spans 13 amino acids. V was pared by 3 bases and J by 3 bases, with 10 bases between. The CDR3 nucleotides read TGCAGCGTTGAGGGGGGAGCAACAGATACGCAGTATTTT. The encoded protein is CSVEGGATDTQYF.

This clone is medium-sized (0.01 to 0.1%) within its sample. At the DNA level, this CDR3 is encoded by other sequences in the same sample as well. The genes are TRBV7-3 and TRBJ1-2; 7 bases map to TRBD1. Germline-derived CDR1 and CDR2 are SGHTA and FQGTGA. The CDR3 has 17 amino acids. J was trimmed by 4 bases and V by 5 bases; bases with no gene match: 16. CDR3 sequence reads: CASSPTDRAAGIYGYTF. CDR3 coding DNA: TGTGCCAGCAGCCCAACCGACAGGGCGGCAGGGATCTATGGCTACACCTTC.

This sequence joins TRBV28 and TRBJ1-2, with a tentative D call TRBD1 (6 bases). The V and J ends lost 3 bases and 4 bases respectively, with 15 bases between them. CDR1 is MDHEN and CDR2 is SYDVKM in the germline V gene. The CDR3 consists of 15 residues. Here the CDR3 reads CASSLGNGGGYGYTF. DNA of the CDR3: TGTGCCAGCAGTTTGGGCAACGGAGGGGGCTATGGCTACACCTTC.

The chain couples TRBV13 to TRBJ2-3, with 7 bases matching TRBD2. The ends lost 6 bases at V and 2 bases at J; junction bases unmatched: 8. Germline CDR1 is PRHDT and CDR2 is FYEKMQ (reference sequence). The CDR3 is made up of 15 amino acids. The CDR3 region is CASRGGNGLTDTQYF. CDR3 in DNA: TGTGCCAGCAGGGGAGGGAATGGACTCACAGATACGCAGTATTTT.